This T cell receptor (beta chain) was identified in a study of post-analysis software for immune sequencing data. General observations from the study: TRBV5-6, TRBV5-1 and TRBV20-1 belonged to a set of about 5 TRBV segments that were more frequent in patients than controls. Pronounced co-clustering by F measure was evident among identically batched samples.

cDNA libraries for TCR beta contained unique molecular identifiers. About half a million cDNA molecules were recovered from an input of roughly 0.85 to 10 million T cells. In TCRdb, the PCR reads were re-called with MiXCR into one record per CDR3 protein. Here the sample spans 500,000 to 600,000 distinct CDR3 sequences, roughly two fifths being singletons. This clonotype was observed a few times. Its specificity is not known. Germline is not matched at one junction end, which may reflect a read error. The germline gives CDR1 SQVTM, CDR2 ANQGSEA. This CDR3 region has 13 residues. This chain connects TRBV29-1 to TRBJ1-1; perhaps TRBD1 as D (5 bases). The source is a girl between 5 and 17 years old with multiple sclerosis. The sequenced material came from blood. DNA for the CDR3: TGTAGCGTTGAGGCAGGGACGGGCACTGAAGCTTTCTTT. Translated: CSVEAGTGTEAFF.